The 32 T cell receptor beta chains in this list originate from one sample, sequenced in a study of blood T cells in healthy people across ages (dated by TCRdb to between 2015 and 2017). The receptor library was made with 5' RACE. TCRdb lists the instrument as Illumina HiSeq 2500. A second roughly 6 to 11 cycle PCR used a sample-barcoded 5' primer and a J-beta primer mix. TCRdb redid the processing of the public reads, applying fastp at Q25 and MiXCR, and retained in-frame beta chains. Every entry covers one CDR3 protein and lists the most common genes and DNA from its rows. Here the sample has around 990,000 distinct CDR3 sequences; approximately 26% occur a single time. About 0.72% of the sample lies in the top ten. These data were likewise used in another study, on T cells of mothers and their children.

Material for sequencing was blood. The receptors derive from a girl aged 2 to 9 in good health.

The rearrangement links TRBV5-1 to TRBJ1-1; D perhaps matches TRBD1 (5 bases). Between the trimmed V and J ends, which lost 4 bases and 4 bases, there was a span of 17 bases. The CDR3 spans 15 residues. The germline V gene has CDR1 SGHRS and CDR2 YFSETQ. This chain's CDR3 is CASSLDPGDGTEAFF. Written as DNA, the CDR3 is TGCGCCAGCAGCCTAGACCCGGGGGATGGCACTGAAGCTTTCTTT.

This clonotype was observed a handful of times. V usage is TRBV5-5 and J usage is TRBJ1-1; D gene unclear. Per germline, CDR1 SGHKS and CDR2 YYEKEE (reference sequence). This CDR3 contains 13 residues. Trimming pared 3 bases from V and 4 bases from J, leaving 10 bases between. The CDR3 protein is CASSYDLSTEAFF. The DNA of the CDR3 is TGTGCCAGCAGCTATGATCTATCCACTGAAGCTTTCTTT. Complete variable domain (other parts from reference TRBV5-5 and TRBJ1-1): DAGVTQSPTHLIKTRGQQVTLRCSPISGHKSVSWYQQVLGQGPQFIFQYYEKEERGRGNFPDRFSARQFPNYSSELNVNALLLGDSALYLCASSYDLSTEAFFGQGTRLTVV.

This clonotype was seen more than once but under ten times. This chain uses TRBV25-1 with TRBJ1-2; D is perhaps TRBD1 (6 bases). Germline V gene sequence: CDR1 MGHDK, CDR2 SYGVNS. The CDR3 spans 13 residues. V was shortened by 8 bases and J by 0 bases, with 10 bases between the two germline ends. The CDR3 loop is CASEDSPNYGYTF. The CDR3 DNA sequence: TGTGCCAGCGAGGACAGCCCTAACTATGGCTACACCTTC.

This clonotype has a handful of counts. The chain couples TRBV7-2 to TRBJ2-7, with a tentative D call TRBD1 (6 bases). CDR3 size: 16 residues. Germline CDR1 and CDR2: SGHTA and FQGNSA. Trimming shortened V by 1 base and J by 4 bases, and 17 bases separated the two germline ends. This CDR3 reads CASSLVGDKSPYEQYF. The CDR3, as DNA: TGTGCCAGCAGCTTAGTCGGGGACAAGTCCCCGTACGAGCAGTACTTC.

CDR3 in amino acids: CASSLRGPMDQYF. CDR3 in DNA: TGTGCCAGCAGTTTGAGGGGCCCCATGGACCAGTACTTC. The rearrangement uses TRBV27 and TRBJ2-5; perhaps D is TRBD1 or TRBD2 (5 bases each). V lost 3 bases and J lost 10, with 15 bases in between. In germline, CDR1 is MNHEY, CDR2 SMNVEV (reference sequence). The CDR3 is 13 amino acids.

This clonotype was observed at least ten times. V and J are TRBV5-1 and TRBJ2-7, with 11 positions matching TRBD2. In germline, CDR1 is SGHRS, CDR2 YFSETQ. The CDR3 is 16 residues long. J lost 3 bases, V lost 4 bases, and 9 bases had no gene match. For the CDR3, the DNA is TGCGCCAGCAGCCCTCTAGCGGGAGGCTACAACTACGAGCAGTACTTC. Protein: CASSPLAGGYNYEQYF.

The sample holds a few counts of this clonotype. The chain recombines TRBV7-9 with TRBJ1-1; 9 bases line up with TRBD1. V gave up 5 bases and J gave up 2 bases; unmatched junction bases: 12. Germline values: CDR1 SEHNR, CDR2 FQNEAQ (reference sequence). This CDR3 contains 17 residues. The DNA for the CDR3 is TGTGCCAGCAGCCTAATCGGGACAGGGCAATCTAACACTGAAGCTTTCTTT. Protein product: CASSLIGTGQSNTEAFF.

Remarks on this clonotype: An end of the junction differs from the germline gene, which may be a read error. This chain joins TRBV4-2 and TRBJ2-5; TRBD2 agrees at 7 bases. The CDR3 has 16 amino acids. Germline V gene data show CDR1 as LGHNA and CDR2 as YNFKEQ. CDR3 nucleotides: TGTGCCAGCAGCCAAGCTGAAGGGGACTATTACAATGAGCGGTTCTTC. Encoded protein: CASSQAEGDYYNERFF.

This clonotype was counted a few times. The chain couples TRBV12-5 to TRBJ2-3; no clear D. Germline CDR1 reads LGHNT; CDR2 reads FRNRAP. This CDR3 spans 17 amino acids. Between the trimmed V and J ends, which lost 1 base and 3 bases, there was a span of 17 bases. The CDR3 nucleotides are TGTGCTAGTGGTTTGGGAAGGCAGGCGGTAATAACAGATACGCAGTATTTT. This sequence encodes CASGLGRQAVITDTQYF.

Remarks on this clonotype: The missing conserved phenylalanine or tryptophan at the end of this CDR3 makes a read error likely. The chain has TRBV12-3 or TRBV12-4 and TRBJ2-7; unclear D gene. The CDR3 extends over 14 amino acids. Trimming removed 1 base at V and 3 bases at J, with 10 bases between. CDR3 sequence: CASSLGPIFYEQYL. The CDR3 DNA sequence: TGTGCCAGCAGTTTAGGCCCAATATTCTACGAGCAGTACCTC.

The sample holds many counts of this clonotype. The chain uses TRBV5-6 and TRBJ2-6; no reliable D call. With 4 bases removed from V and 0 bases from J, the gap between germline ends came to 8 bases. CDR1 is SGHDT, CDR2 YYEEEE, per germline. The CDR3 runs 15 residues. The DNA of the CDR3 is TGTGCCAGCAGCCGACGTTCCTCTGGGGCCAACGTCCTGACTTTC. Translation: CASSRRSSGANVLTF.

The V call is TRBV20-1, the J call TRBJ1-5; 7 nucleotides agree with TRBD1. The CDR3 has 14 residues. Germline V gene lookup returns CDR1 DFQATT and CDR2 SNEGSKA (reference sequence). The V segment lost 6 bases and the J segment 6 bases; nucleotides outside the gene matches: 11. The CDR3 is CSARPTGYGQPQHF. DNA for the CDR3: TGCAGTGCGAGACCGACAGGGTATGGTCAGCCCCAGCATTTT.

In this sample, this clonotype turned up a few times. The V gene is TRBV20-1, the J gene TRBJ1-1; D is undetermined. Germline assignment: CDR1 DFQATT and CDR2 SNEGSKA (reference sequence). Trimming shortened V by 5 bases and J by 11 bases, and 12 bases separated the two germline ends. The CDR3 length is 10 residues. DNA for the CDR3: TGCAGTGCTGAGCGGACCGCGGCTTTCTTT. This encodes CSAERTAAFF.

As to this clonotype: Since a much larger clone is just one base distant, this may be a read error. CDR3 DNA sequence: TGTGCCAGCAGCCCGGGACAGAAAGAGACCCAGTACTTC. This codes for CASSPGQKETQYF. The chain is built from TRBV7-9 and TRBJ2-5; 7 bases line up with TRBD1. The V segment lost 5 bases and the J segment 3 bases; nucleotides outside the gene matches: 3. Germline-derived CDR1 and CDR2 are SEHNR and FQNEAQ (reference sequence). CDR3 size: 13 residues.

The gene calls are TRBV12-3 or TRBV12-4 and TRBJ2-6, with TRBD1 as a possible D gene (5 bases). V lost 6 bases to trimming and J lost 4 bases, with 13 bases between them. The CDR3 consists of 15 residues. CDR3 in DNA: TGTGCCAGCAGAATCGCAGGGTCCGGGGCCAACGTCCTGACTTTC. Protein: CASRIAGSGANVLTF.

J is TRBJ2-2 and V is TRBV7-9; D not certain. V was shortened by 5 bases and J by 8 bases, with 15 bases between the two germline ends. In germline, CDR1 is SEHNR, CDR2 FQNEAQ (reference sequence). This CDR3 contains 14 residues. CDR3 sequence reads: CASSVLTEVGELFF. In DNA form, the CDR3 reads TGTGCCAGCAGCGTGTTGACTGAAGTGGGGGAGCTGTTTTTT.

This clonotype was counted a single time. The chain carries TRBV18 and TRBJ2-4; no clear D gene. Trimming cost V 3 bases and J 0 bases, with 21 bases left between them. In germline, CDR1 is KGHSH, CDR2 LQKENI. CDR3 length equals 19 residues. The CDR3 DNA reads TGTGCCAGCTCACCCCTGGTAGCCACGAACATCAGAGCCAAAAACATTCAGTACTTC. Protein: CASSPLVATNIRAKNIQYF.

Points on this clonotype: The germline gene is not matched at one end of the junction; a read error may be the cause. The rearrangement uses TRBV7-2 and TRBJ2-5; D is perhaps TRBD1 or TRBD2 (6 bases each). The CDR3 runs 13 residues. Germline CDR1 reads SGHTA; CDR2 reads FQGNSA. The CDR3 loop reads CASSPGGGGTRYF. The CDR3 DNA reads TGTGCCAGCAGCCCCGGAGGGGGTGGGACCCGGTACTTC.

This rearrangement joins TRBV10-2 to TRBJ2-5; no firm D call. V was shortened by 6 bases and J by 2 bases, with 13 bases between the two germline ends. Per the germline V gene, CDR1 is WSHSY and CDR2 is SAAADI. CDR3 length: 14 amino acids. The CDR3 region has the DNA TGCGCCAGCAGAGCCCCGCATCTTCAAGAGACCCAGTACTTC. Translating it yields CASRAPHLQETQYF.

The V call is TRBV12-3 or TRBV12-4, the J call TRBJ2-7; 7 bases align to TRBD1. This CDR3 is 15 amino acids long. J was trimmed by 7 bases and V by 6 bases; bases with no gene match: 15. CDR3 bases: TGTGCCAGCAGCCCGGCCGACAGGGAAGTTCGGGAGCAGTACTTC. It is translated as CASSPADREVREQYF.

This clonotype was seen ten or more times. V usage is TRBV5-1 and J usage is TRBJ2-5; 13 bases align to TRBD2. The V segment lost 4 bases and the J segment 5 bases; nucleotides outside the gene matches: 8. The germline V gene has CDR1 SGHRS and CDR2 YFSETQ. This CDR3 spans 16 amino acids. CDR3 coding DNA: TGCGCCAGCAGCCGAAAACTAGCGGGAGGGCCGGAGACCCAGTACTTC. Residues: CASSRKLAGGPETQYF. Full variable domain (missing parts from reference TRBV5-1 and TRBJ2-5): KAGVTQTPRYLIKTRGQQVTLSCSPISGHRSVSWYQQTPGQGLQFLFEYFSETQRNKGNFPGRFSGRQFSNSRSEMNVSTLELGDSALYLCASSRKLAGGPETQYFGPGTRLLVL.

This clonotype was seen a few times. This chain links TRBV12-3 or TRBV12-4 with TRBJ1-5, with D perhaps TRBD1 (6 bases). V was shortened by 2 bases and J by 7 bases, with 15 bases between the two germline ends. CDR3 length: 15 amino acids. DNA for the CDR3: TGTGCCAGCAGTTTACTAGGGGGGTTCGGGCAGCCCCAGCATTTT. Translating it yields CASSLLGGFGQPQHF.

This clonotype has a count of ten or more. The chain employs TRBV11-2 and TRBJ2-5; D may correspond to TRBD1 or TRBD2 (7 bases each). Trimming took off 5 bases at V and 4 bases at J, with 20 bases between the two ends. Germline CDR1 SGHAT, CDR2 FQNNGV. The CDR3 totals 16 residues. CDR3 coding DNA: TGTGCCAGCAGCCAGAGAGGGGGGGACAGCGGAGAGACCCAGTACTTC. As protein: CASSQRGGDSGETQYF.

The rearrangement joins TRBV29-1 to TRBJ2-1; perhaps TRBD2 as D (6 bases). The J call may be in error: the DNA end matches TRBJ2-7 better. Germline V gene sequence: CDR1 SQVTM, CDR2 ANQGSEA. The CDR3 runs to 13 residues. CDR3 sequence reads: CSVEAGTTYEQYF. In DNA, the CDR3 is TGCAGCGTTGAGGCGGGGACCACCTACGAGCAGTACTTC.

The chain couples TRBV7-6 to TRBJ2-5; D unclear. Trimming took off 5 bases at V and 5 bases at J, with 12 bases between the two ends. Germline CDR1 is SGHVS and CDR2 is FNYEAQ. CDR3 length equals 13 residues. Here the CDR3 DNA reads TGTGCCAGCAGCCGGTTTAGGTCGGAGACCCAGTACTTC. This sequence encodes CASSRFRSETQYF.

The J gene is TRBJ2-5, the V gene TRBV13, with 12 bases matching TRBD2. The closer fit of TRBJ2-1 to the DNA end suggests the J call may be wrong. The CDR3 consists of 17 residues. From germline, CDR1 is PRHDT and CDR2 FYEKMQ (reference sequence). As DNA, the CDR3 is TGTGCCAGCAGTTGGGGACTAGGACTAGCGGGGAACAATGAGCAGTTCTTC. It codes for CASSWGLGLAGNNEQFF.

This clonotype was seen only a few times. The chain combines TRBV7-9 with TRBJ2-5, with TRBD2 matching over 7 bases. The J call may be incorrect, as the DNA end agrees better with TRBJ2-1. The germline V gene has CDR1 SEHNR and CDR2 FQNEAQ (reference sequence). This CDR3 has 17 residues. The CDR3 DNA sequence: TGTGCCAGCAGCTTAGTTTTAGGGGACTACCTTAGGAATGAGCAGTTCTTC. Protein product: CASSLVLGDYLRNEQFF.

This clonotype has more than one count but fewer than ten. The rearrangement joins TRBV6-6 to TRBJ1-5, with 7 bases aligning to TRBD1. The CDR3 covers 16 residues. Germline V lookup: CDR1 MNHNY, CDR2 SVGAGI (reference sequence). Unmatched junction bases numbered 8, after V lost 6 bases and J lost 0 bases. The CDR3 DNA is TGTGCCAGCAGAACCGGGACAGATTATAGCAATCAGCCCCAGCATTTT. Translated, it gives CASRTGTDYSNQPQHF.

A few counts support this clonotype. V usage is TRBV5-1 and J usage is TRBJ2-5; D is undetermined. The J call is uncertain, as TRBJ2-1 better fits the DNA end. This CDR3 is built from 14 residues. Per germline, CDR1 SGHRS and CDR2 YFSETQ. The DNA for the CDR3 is TGCGCCAGCAGCTTGGGCGGTTCCCACGGTGAGCAGTTCTTC. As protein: CASSLGGSHGEQFF.

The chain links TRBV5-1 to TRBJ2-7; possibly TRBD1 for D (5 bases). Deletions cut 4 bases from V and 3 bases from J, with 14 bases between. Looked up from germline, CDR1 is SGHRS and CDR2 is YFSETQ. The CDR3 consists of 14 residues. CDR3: CASSPDQGFYEQYF. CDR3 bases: TGCGCCAGCAGCCCGGATCAGGGTTTCTACGAGCAGTACTTC. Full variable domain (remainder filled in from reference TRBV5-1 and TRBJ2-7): KAGVTQTPRYLIKTRGQQVTLSCSPISGHRSVSWYQQTPGQGLQFLFEYFSETQRNKGNFPGRFSGRQFSNSRSEMNVSTLELGDSALYLCASSPDQGFYEQYFGPGTRLTVT.

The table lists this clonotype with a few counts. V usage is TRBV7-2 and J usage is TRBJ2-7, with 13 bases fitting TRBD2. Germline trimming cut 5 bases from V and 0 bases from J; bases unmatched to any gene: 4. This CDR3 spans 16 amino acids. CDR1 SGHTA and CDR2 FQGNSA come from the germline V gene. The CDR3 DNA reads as TGTGCCAGCAGCACACTAGCGGGAGGGCCCTCCTACGAGCAGTACTTC. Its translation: CASSTLAGGPSYEQYF. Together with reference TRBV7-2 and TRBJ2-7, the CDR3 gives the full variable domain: GAGVSQSPSNKVTEKGKDVELRCDPISGHTALYWYRQSLGQGLEFLIYFQGNSAPDKSGLPSDRFSAERTGGSVSTLTIQRTQQEDSAVYLCASSTLAGGPSYEQYFGPGTRLTVT.

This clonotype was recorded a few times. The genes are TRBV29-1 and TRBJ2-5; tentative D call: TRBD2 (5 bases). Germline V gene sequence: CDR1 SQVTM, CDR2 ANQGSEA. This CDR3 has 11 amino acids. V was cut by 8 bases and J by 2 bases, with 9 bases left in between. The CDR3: CSCWTQETQYF. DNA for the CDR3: TGCAGCTGCTGGACTCAAGAGACCCAGTACTTC.